This record covers a single TCR beta chain. Prior autoimmune disease or systemic immunosuppression barred patients. The data originate from a study of OX40 agonist ivuxolimab in advanced cancers. The CDR3 contains 14 residues. In germline, CDR1 is SGHTA, CDR2 FQGNSA. Trimming left V 3 bases short and J 0 bases short, with 8 bases between. The data were produced by immunoSEQ multiplex PCR, yet TCRdb's version contains in-frame clones alone and is incomplete. The sample carries roughly 110,000 clones, less than 95% recorded once. The J gene is TRBJ2-5, the V gene TRBV7-2, with D tentatively TRBD1 (6 bases). The specimen was CD4+ or CD8+ T cells sorted from blood, collected in a trial of the OX40 agonist ivuxolimab. This clonotype was sampled from an adult with an advanced solid tumor such as melanoma, head and neck, liver or kidney cancer. CDR3 residues: CASSLTGDQETQYF. CDR3 coding DNA: TGTGCCAGCAGCTTGACAGGCGACCAAGAGACCCAGTACTTC.